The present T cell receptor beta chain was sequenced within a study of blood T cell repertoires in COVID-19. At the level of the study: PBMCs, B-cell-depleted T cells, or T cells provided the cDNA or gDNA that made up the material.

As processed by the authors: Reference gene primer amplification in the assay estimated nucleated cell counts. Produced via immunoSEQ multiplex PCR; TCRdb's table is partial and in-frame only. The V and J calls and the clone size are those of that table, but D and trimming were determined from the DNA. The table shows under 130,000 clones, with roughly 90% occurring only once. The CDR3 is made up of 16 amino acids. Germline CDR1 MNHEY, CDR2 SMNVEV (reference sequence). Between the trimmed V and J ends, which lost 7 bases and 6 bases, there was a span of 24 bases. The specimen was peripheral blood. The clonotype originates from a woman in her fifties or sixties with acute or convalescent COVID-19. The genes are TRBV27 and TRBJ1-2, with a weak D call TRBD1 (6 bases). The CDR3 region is CASKSFRTPEGDGYTF. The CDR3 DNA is TGTGCCAGCAAGTCTTTCCGCACACCCGAGGGGGATGGCTACACCTTC.